This entry lists 12 T cell receptor beta chains sequenced from one sample in a study of shared clonotypes between healthy human individuals (dated by TCRdb to the early 2020s). Library method: the immunoSEQ multiplex PCR assay. TCRdb mirrors the immuneACCESS table, restricted to in-frame sequences. Some clones are absent from its copies; in checked studies, under half trace to an unresolved V gene, and the reason for the others is unknown. Here the sample has hundreds of thousands of clones; 85% to 95% occur a single time. Over 0.095% of the sample rests with the top ten. CD8 naive samples were obtained by positive selection for CCR7 among CD45RO-negative cells, yielding a CD45RA+CCR7+ population from which TemRA cells were excluded. Sequences were obtained from naive CD8+ T cells sorted from blood. In light of the paper, this sample's cell subset or site label describes: CD45RA+CCR7+. These receptors all stem from a woman in her twenties or thirties in good health.

This clone was counted between two and nine times. The chain is built from TRBV27 and TRBJ1-5; D perhaps matches TRBD1 (6 bases). The CDR3 runs to 12 residues. CDR1 MNHEY and CDR2 SMNVEV come from the germline V gene (reference sequence). Trimming took 8 bases from V and 9 from J, leaving 14 bases between them. The CDR3 loop reads CASATGSGPQHF. The DNA for the CDR3 is TGTGCCAGCGCCACAGGGTCTGGGCCCCAGCATTTT.

The chain uses TRBV4-1 and TRBJ2-5, with a possible D match to TRBD1 (5 bases). V was cut by 5 bases and J by 8 bases, with 12 bases left in between. The CDR3 loop spans 12 amino acids. Germline V CDR1 and CDR2: MGHRA, YSYEKL. DNA of the CDR3: TGCGCCAGCAGCAATAACCAGGGTACCCAGTACTTC. Protein product: CASSNNQGTQYF.

The chain combines TRBV6-1 with TRBJ2-3, with D possibly TRBD2 on 6 matching bases. The germline V gene encodes CDR1 MNHNS and CDR2 SASEGT. This CDR3 spans 18 amino acids. V lost 1 base to trimming and J lost 4 bases, with 21 bases between them. Here the CDR3 DNA reads TGTGCCAGCAGTGAAGAAGGGGCTGGTGCGGGGTGGGCAGATACGCAGTATTTT. This sequence encodes CASSEEGAGAGWADTQYF.

The V and J genes are TRBV9 and TRBJ2-5, with D possibly being TRBD2 (5 bases). CDR1 and CDR2 (germline): SGDLS, YYNGEE. V lost 4 bases and J 7 bases, leaving 20 bases between the germline ends. The CDR3 runs to 15 residues. The DNA for the CDR3 is TGTGCCAGCAGCCCCCTCGGCCGGGGTAAGGTGACCCAGTACTTC. This encodes CASSPLGRGKVTQYF.

The rearrangement uses TRBV5-6 and TRBJ2-1; TRBD1 is a possible D gene (6 bases). The germline CDR1 and CDR2 sequences are SGHDT and YYEEEE. V dropped 6 bases and J dropped 2 bases, with 18 bases sitting between them. CDR3 length equals 16 residues. CDR3 loop: CASTLAGQGTYNEQFF. CDR3 bases: TGTGCCAGCACCCTCGCTGGTCAGGGGACCTACAATGAGCAGTTCTTC.

The chain recombines TRBV15 with TRBJ2-1, with 11 bases that match TRBD2. This CDR3 is 15 amino acids long. Trimming took 6 bases from V and 8 from J; bases not matched to a gene: 9. Germline V gene lookup returns CDR1 LNHNV and CDR2 YYDKDF (reference sequence). CDR3 residues: CATRTTSGSSDEQFF. The CDR3 DNA sequence: TGTGCCACCAGAACCACTAGCGGGAGTTCCGATGAGCAGTTCTTC.

The rearrangement joins TRBV2 to TRBJ2-6, with D unresolved. The germline CDR1 and CDR2 sequences are SNHLY and FYNNEI. CDR3 size: 15 residues. Trimming stripped 4 bases from V and 4 bases from J, with 11 bases between. The CDR3: CASSAIGHGANVLTF. The CDR3 DNA is TGTGCCAGCAGTGCGATAGGGCACGGGGCCAACGTCCTGACTTTC. The full variable domain, completed using reference TRBV2 and TRBJ2-6, is EPEVTQTPSHQVTQMGQEVILRCVPISNHLYFYWYRQILGQKVEFLVSFYNNEISEKSEIFDDQFSVERPDGSNFTLKIRSTKLEDSAMYFCASSAIGHGANVLTFGAGSRLTVL.

This rearrangement joins TRBV6-6 to TRBJ1-4, with 8 bases that match TRBD1. V shed 5 bases and J 8 bases; nucleotides not matched to a gene: 10. The CDR3 is 15 residues long. CDR1 and CDR2 from the germline V gene are MNHNY and SVGAGI (reference sequence). The CDR3 protein is CASSPGTGWREKLFF. CDR3 sequence (DNA): TGTGCCAGCAGTCCCGGGACAGGCTGGAGGGAAAAACTGTTTTTT.

The J gene is TRBJ1-5, the V gene TRBV27; D might be TRBD1 (6 bases). Trimming took off 4 bases at V and 4 bases at J, with 11 bases between the two ends. This CDR3 spans 14 amino acids. Germline V gives CDR1 MNHEY, CDR2 SMNVEV (reference sequence). CDR3 in amino acids: CASSSTQGNQPQHF. Here the CDR3 DNA reads TGTGCCAGCAGTTCGACCCAGGGGAATCAGCCCCAGCATTTT.

V usage is TRBV2 and J usage is TRBJ2-7; the D gene could be TRBD1 or TRBD2 (6 bases each). There are 15 residues in the CDR3. The germline CDR1 and CDR2 sequences are SNHLY and FYNNEI. V lost 6 bases and J lost 3, with 18 bases in between. Written as DNA, the CDR3 is TGTGCCAGCAGCCCACAAAGGGGGGAGATCTACGAGCAGTACTTC. Its translation: CASSPQRGEIYEQYF.

V usage is TRBV6-5 and J usage is TRBJ2-1, with 7 positions matching TRBD2. Germline CDR1 MNHEY, CDR2 SVGAGI. The CDR3 runs 16 residues. Unmatched junction bases numbered 7, after V lost 0 bases and J lost 5 bases. As DNA, the CDR3 is TGTGCCAGCAGTTACTCTTCGTCGGGAGGCCACAATGAGCAGTTCTTC. It encodes CASSYSSSGGHNEQFF.

The rearrangement joins TRBV30 to TRBJ1-5; 9 nucleotides line up with TRBD1. V was clipped by 5 bases and J by 7 bases; unmatched bases: 9. This CDR3 has 14 amino acids. Germline V lookup: CDR1 GTSNPN, CDR2 SVGIG (reference sequence). The CDR3 loop reads CAWSQGAGQQPQHF. CDR3 DNA: TGTGCCTGGTCACAGGGGGCAGGACAACAGCCCCAGCATTTT.